This TCR beta chain was recovered during a study of CD8 T cells in Susac syndrome (dated 2019 in TCRdb). The study in broad terms: The study used repertoire sequencing to test whether antigen drove CD8+ T cell activation and differentiation in Susac syndrome. The study compared CD8+ T cell repertoire clonality among 12 healthy donors, approximately 14 Susac syndrome patients and some 16 multiple sclerosis patients. Overall results and qualifications from the work: The number of individuals in the TCR sequencing and HLA analysis was recognized as being relatively small.

CDR1 SGDLS and CDR2 YYNGEE were looked up in the germline V gene. The CDR3 spans 15 residues, from the cysteine through the phenylalanine. The DNA shown is the 45-base CDR3, in frame from base 1. At the junction V is shortened by 4 bases and J by 4 bases; bases outside the gene matches: 4. Notes on this clonotype: Its antigen target is currently unknown. Per-nucleotide qualities are absent, and no much larger clonotype sits a single base away.

RNA was extracted using the RNeasy kit, and about 0.5 to 1 microgram was reverse transcribed with random hexamers. TCR beta CDR3 regions were amplified with the immunoSEQ multiplex PCR assay covering 54 Vbeta and 13 Jbeta segments. PCR amplification bias was corrected using a synthetic template baseline for primer optimization and computational correction. The study's processing was this. Reads were annotated to V, D and J genes per IMGT and analyzed with immunoSEQ Analyzer, keeping only productive sequences. Clonality was calculated as one minus the Shannon entropy normalized by log2 of the number of productive unique sequences. Public and private clones were assessed among the 100 most prevalent clones of each patient and control. Clones were defined as Susac-specific if absent from the healthy and MS cohorts, from 1052 published viral clones and from other ImmuneACCESS disease sequences. The public reads were reprocessed in TCRdb via fastp at Q25 and MiXCR, keeping in-frame beta chains. Under each unique CDR3 protein, matching rows form one entry showing the most common genes and DNA. The V and J calls shown here were made by TCRdb, not taken from the authors' results. A total of 80,000 or so distinct CDR3 sequences appear in this sample, 85% to 95% of them only once. Clones ranked in the top ten supply 0.26% of the sample.

Peripheral blood CD8+ and CD4+ T cells from healthy donors, Susac syndrome patients and multiple sclerosis patients were profiled by high-throughput TCR beta sequencing. Healthy donors were age- and sex-matched controls. Bulk CD8+ and CD4+ T cells were purified by magnetic negative isolation, while CD8+ TEMRA cells were enriched using FACS. Blood was collected in EDTA tubes and processed within 24 hours, with PBMCs isolated through density gradient centrifugation. PBMCs intended for TCR sequencing were frozen in liquid nitrogen and were later thawed in a 37 degrees C water bath. A purity of at least 90% was achieved for sorted or isolated CD4+, CD8+ and CD8+ TEMRA cells.

The sequence was obtained from a human donor in good health. Recombination linked TRBV9 to TRBJ2-2, and 10 junctional nucleotides match TRBD1. The source material was CD8+ T cells from PBMCs. The nucleotide sequence is TGTGCCAGCAGCCCAAGGACAGGGGGCACCGGGGAGCTGTTTTTT. This codes for CASSPRTGGTGELFF.